This TCR beta chain was captured in a study of blood T cells in healthy people across ages. Whole-study findings and limits: Comparison with aged donors showed that long-lived donors had more naive CD4+ cells and higher diversity.

Only a few counts were recorded for this clonotype. Antigen unknown. Looked up from germline, CDR1 is DFQATT and CDR2 is SNEGSKA (reference sequence). The V and J ends lost 4 bases and 4 bases respectively, with 14 bases between them. This CDR3 spans 13 amino acids. A sample-barcoded 5' primer and a J-beta primer mix were used in a second PCR of roughly 7 to 11 cycles. With 12 random nucleotides, a template-switch adaptor tagged each individual cDNA molecule. TCRdb passed the 5' RACE reads through MiXCR, listing each CDR3 protein once. Of 1.4 million or so distinct CDR3 sequences listed, 35% to 45% are singletons. The study drew donors from healthy Caucasian individuals in Russia aged roughly 6 to 90. Per sample, a minimum of 7 million PBMCs were isolated.

The V gene is TRBV20-1, the J gene TRBJ2-7; D perhaps matches TRBD1 (6 bases). The sequence was collected from a woman younger than 35 in good health. Sequencing was carried out using blood. The CDR3 nucleotides read TGCAGTGCTATAACAGGGATGAGTTACGAGCAGTACTTC. Its protein product is CSAITGMSYEQYF.